This T cell receptor beta chain was recovered during a study of T cell responses to AZD1222 COVID-19 vaccine. The V and J ends lost 4 bases and 8 bases, in that order; junction bases with no gene match: 6. The germline V gene encodes CDR1 SGHNT and CDR2 YYREEE (reference sequence). This CDR3 spans 14 amino acids. Second-dose groups at about 4 or about 12 weeks were pooled. On this clone itself: No antigen is known for it.

Study findings and constraints: Donor demographics were predominantly white British with a female majority; clonal diversity may be underestimated. Increases in Spike-specific TCR breadth and depth were seen after two AZD1222 doses.

The table came from immunoSEQ multiplex PCR; TCRdb's copy has only in-frame clones and leaves some out. Counted here are roughly 99,000 clones, approximately 90% occurring once; the ten biggest clones make up approximately 5.6%. The sequencing used peripheral blood, collected 28 days after the second AZD1222 dose. This clonotype was obtained from an adult who received the AZD1222 COVID-19 vaccine. The chain recombines TRBV5-4 with TRBJ1-4, with 9 bases fitting TRBD1. As DNA, the CDR3 is TGTGCCAGCAGCCCCGGGACAGGGAGCGAAAAACTGTTTTTT. Translated: CASSPGTGSEKLFF.